This T cell receptor beta chain is from a study of cytomegalovirus exposure and HLA in healthy donors (dated by TCRdb to about 2017). About the study as a whole: In an earlier analysis of some 550 of the donors, 276 Gb of sequence data and approximately 120 million unique TCR beta sequences from about 179 million T cells were reported. An early release covering approximately 600 HLA-typed donors comprised about 300 gigabases of sequencing data and approximately 85 million unique TCR sequences. The genetic ancestry cluster associated with self-reported Caucasian donors included around 76% of the 398 genotyped donors. The study aimed to test whether cataloging public T cell receptors could reveal signatures of past pathogen exposure. The study used immunosequencing to profile the T cell repertoires of several hundred subjects and linked those repertoires to cytomegalovirus serostatus. Along with the roughly 670-subject first cohort, a separate validation cohort of more than 90 different subjects was used. High-throughput TCR immunosequencing, statistical association of individual TCRs with disease status, and machine learning were combined to predict cytomegalovirus infection status. To study patterns of TCR occurrence, a later analysis re-analyzed previously published TCR beta repertoires from 666 donors and added high-resolution HLA genotyping. Rather than using new phenotypic data, the later analysis identified candidate immune exposures from TCR beta sequences and from how often those sequences occurred across donors. In an earlier analysis of about 590 of the donors, high-throughput TCR beta sequencing was used to judge whether each TCR beta V gene segment behaved as functional or pseudogenic. Donor age, sex, ethnicity and CMV serostatus were compiled together with the repertoire data. A later genetic analysis used genome-wide SNP genotypes for about 60% of the roughly 700 donors, treating that subset as a discovery cohort. Every repertoire in the discovery cohort had been generated on one and the same sequencing platform. HLA typing covered class I and class II loci at four-digit resolution. The number of typed donors differed by locus: about 620-630 for A, B, C, DRB1 and DQB1; roughly 510 for DQA1; 606 for DPA1; and some 470 for DPB1. A few DR-DQ haplotypes were handled as single units for association and clustering because linkage in the cohort was strong. Across roughly 420 genotyped donors of the cohort, an average of roughly 250,000 unique TCR beta nucleotide sequences per donor were sequenced, and 15% to 20% of those sequences were non-productive. Points the paper makes about the study in general: A cluster of highly shared sequence variants was judged likely to represent a technical artifact of the sequencing pipeline. According to a later genetic analysis, donors in an Asian-associated ancestry cluster had fewer N-insertions in productive TCRs than the approximately 630-donor mean. In a later analysis, several top co-occurrence clusters were reported to appear linked to parvovirus B19, influenza, CMV and Epstein-Barr virus. A later analysis found that HLA-associated TCR beta chains were more clonally expanded and had lower generation probabilities than equally common non-associated chains. The 87-base-pair reads could not distinguish some IMGT-functional V segments, including TRBV6-2 and TRBV6-3, so those segments were excluded. The study listed 164 TCR beta chains as associated with cytomegalovirus. While some public TCRs were present in many individuals, most TCR sequences turned up only very rarely across donors. A further reported finding was that TCR beta sequences accurately predicted the HLA-A and HLA-B alleles for most subjects in the first cohort. In a later analysis, the rate of TCR association differed among HLA loci, with DRB1 alleles having the most associated TCRs and HLA-C alleles having the fewest. The earlier analysis of about 600 of the donors excluded 15 to 20 rarely observed V segments, including chromosome 9 orphons, because counts were too low. V-gene and J-gene trimming of TCR beta chains was associated with a missense DCLRE1C variant in a later genetic analysis, and the association was replicated in an independent cohort. In vitro tests confirmed that a few of the cytomegalovirus-associated TCR beta chains recognize cytomegalovirus antigens. When HLA alleles, especially DR and DQ, strongly co-occurred, TCR associations were difficult to assign to individual alleles. The classifier was reported to diagnose cytomegalovirus status with high specificity and sensitivity in both the original cohort and the validation cohort. In a later analysis, 16,951 TCR beta sequences were associated with specific HLA alleles at a false discovery rate of 0.05. Immune exposure information for the cohort was limited to CMV serostatus. Most CMV-associated TCR beta chains appeared to be HLA-restricted in a later analysis, and the HLA associations seemed to be driven largely by CMV exposure. Because some donors lacked HLA typing at each locus, the association tests relied only on the typed subset. Sequencing depth was assumed to be roughly uniform across donors in the presence/absence analyses, though that assumption may not hold. The authors suggested that the approach could potentially be generalized to other disease states and immunological phenotypes. Correlated functional status among segregating V segments might reflect linkage disequilibrium, but an unknown experimental factor could not be ruled out. In an earlier analysis of about 600 of the donors, most TCR beta V segments appeared in productive rearrangements about 90% or about 30% of the time, broadly matching IMGT annotations. In this cohort, only TCR beta chains were sequenced, and detectable features were limited by the absence of alpha or paired-chain data.

Library prep was done by the immunoSEQ multiplex PCR assay. For the multiplex PCR, a mixture combining 60 forward primers for TCR Vbeta segments and 13 reverse primers for TCR Jbeta segments was used. Amplification of the CDR3 region of rearranged TCR beta genes was performed with a multiplex PCR assay on genomic DNA. On the Illumina HiSeq System, the amplified TCR beta libraries were sequenced as 87-base-pair reads. Under the source paper's analysis protocol: In a later analysis, 80 million or so unique TCR beta chains were counted across the 690 or so repertoires, and roughly 11 million of these chains were shared by at least two donors. Raw reads were error-corrected and collapsed into unique sequences with a nearest-neighbor algorithm that merged closely related sequences to remove PCR and sequencing errors. CDR3 sequences were aligned to IMGT reference sequences to assign V, D and J gene segments. For a sequence to be retained, at least a six-nucleotide match to both a V gene segment and a J gene segment was required. Rearrangements were called productive when the CDR3 lacked stop codons and stayed in frame with V and J; all others were non-productive. CDR3 was defined by IMGT convention, running from the second conserved V-encoded cysteine to the conserved J-encoded phenylalanine. Sequences without an unambiguous match to a single V gene segment were excluded from the earlier analysis of a few hundred of the donors. In an earlier analysis of around 600 of the donors, V segments were called functional above 56.7% productive rearrangements and were called segregating when the between-donor standard deviation exceeded 5%. A statistical classification framework was developed to diagnose cytomegalovirus status using the catalog of TCR beta chain sequences. A later analysis assigned V and J genes by comparing TCR nucleotide sequences with IMGT/GENE-DB human TR gene sequences. In a later analysis, CDR3 sequences and most-parsimonious VDJ recombination scenarios were assigned using the TCRdist pipeline. In a later analysis, each TCR beta chain was defined by its CDR3 amino acid sequence together with its V-gene family, and reads lacking a unique V-gene family were excluded. To address suspected cross-contamination and a sequencing artifact, a later analysis removed 592 highly shared, low-generation-probability nucleotide sequences. In a later analysis, a clonal expansion index was calculated for each public chain from normalized within-repertoire ranks of inferred template counts. Generation probabilities in a later analysis came from a VDJ recombination model fitted to out-of-frame rearrangements, and those results were checked against IGoR. A later analysis scored TCR-TCR, TCR-HLA and TCR-CMV co-occurrence with hypergeometric tests, applying a repertoire-size bias correction to TCR pairs. To estimate false discovery rates, a later analysis permuted the HLA or CMV assignments 20 times. In a later analysis, co-occurring TCRs were grouped using DBSCAN, with TCRdist sequence similarity added in when clustering inside HLA-allele-positive subsets. Repertoires with fewer than 30,000 or more than 120,000 public chains, plus five repertoires with anomalous nucleotide sharing, were excluded from co-occurrence clustering. Drawn from immuneACCESS, this table holds only the in-frame rearrangements with V and J called that TCRdb kept. Clones are partly lost; checked studies trace under half to an unresolved V gene and leave the rest unexplained. That table is the source of V, J and clone size, and D and trimming were worked out from the DNA. The sample contains some 130,000 clones, around 74% of them found a single time. The biggest ten clones account for 5.8% of the sample.

The cohort consisted of 600 or so healthy bone marrow donors. At the time of sampling, all cohort members were nominally healthy, though unrecorded immune exposures were likely present. The donor tested CMV seropositive, placing the donor among the 250 to 300 seropositive members of the cohort. Every donor gave a peripheral blood sample, and the peripheral blood mononuclear cells from that sample were used for TCR beta sequencing. Genomic DNA extraction from the blood cell samples was performed with the Qiagen DNeasy Blood Extraction Kit. This clone was picked up a small number of times. Its antigen target is currently unknown. The input lacks base qualities; no much larger clone sits a single base away. The germline V gene sets CDR1 to SGDLS and CDR2 to YYNGEE. V has 0 bases trimmed and J has 6 bases trimmed; junction bases matching no gene number 4. From the cysteine up to the phenylalanine, the CDR3 has a length of 14 residues. The only DNA kept is the CDR3, 42 bases in frame from the first base.

Recombination joined TRBV9 with TRBJ2-7; TRBD2 aligns with 9 central bases. The TCR sequence derives from a woman between 50 and 59 years old in good health and CMV-seropositive. Source material: PBMCs. The DNA sequence is as follows: TGTGCCAGCAGCGTAGGGACTAGCGTCTCCGAGCAGTACTTC. This gives the protein CASSVGTSVSEQYF.